The 11 T cell receptor beta chains below come from one sample, sequenced in a study of blood T cells in healthy people across ages. Sample-barcoded 5' priming and a J-beta primer mix drove a second PCR of roughly 6 to 12 cycles. TCRdb recomputed calls from the 5' RACE reads with MiXCR, one row per CDR3 protein. Among 1.5 million to 2 million distinct CDR3 sequences listed, 30% to 40% were seen once. The sequencing sample was made of blood. These receptors all stem from a woman aged 25 to 39 in good health.

This sequence joins TRBV12-3 or TRBV12-4 and TRBJ2-7; no definite D call. V lost 7 bases and J 3 bases, leaving 16 bases between the germline ends. CDR3 length: 14 residues. DNA for the CDR3: TGTGCCAGCACAGTCATCGGACCGAGCTACGAGCAGTACTTC. Translated, it gives CASTVIGPSYEQYF.

This clonotype has a handful of counts. V and J are TRBV7-8 and TRBJ2-1; D unclear. The germline V gene has CDR1 SGHVS and CDR2 FQNEAQ. The CDR3 is 14 residues long. V was trimmed by 0 bases and J by 3 bases, leaving 6 bases between them. CDR3: CASSLAVDYNEQFF. The CDR3 bases are TGTGCCAGCAGCTTAGCGGTAGACTACAATGAGCAGTTCTTC.

This clonotype was counted a few times. The chain couples TRBV18 to TRBJ2-1; D is possibly TRBD2 (6 bases). Trimming pared 3 bases from V and 6 bases from J, leaving 21 bases between. Germline values: CDR1 KGHSH, CDR2 LQKENI. The CDR3 has 17 residues. The CDR3: CASSPLSGSRRGNEQFF. CDR3 DNA: TGTGCCAGCTCACCCTTATCGGGGTCCCGGAGGGGCAATGAGCAGTTCTTC.

The rearrangement joins TRBV11-2 to TRBJ2-5; D uncertain. CDR3 size: 14 residues. V lost 7 bases and J 4 bases, leaving 16 bases between the germline ends. Germline V gene lookup returns CDR1 SGHAT and CDR2 FQNNGV. As DNA, the CDR3 is TGTGCCAGCACCTCCTCTTACGTGCGAGAGACCCAGTACTTC. Translation gives CASTSSYVRETQYF.

V gene TRBV9 combines with J gene TRBJ2-1; D is unclear. CDR3 length equals 12 residues. The germline V and J ends were trimmed by 0 bases and 7 bases, with 5 bases remaining between them. From germline, CDR1 is SGDLS and CDR2 YYNGEE. CDR3 DNA: TGTGCCAGCAGCGTAGTGAGGAATGAGCAGTTCTTC. It yields the protein CASSVVRNEQFF.

The genes are TRBV21-1 and TRBJ1-2. TRBV21-1 is given as a pseudogene. The CDR3 is 12 residues long. In DNA, the CDR3 is TGTGCCAGCAGCAAAGCTACCGGTGGCTACACCTTC. Amino acid sequence: CASSKATGGYTF.

Written as DNA, the CDR3 is TGCGCCAGCAGCTTGGGGACTAGCGGGAGGGGAAAGACCCAGTACTTC. Its protein product is CASSLGTSGRGKTQYF. This chain links TRBV5-1 with TRBJ2-5; 15 nucleotides agree with TRBD2. The CDR3 is 16 residues long. Germline V gene sequence: CDR1 SGHRS, CDR2 YFSETQ. Germline trimming cut 0 bases from V and 6 bases from J; bases unmatched to any gene: 3.

This clonotype was seen repeatedly, ten times or more. V and J are TRBV9 and TRBJ2-1; D unclear. This CDR3 has 11 amino acids. The germline CDR1 and CDR2 sequences are SGDLS and YYNGEE. V was shortened by 2 bases and J by 5 bases, with 2 bases between the two germline ends. The CDR3 loop reads CASSVNNEQFF. CDR3 sequence (DNA): TGTGCCAGCAGCGTCAACAATGAGCAGTTCTTC. The full variable domain, in which reference TRBV9 and TRBJ2-1 provide the parts outside the CDR3, is DSGVTQTPKHLITATGQRVTLRCSPRSGDLSVYWYQQSLDQGLQFLIQYYNGEERAKGNILERFSAQQFPDLHSELNLSSLELGDSALYFCASSVNNEQFFGPGTRLTVL.

This clonotype was seen only a few times. Here the CDR3 reads CASSHHSPRTDRSYYGYTF. In nucleotides, the CDR3 is TGCGCCAGCAGCCACCACTCCCCTCGGACGGACAGGTCCTACTATGGCTACACCTTC. This chain links TRBV4-1 with TRBJ1-2; 7 bases match TRBD1. With V trimmed by 3 bases and J by 3 bases, 19 bases remained unmatched. CDR1 is MGHRA and CDR2 is YSYEKL in the germline V gene. This CDR3 comprises 19 residues.

The chain couples TRBV4-1 to TRBJ1-2, with 7 nucleotides matching TRBD1. Losses at the gene ends were 3 bases for V and 0 bases for J; bases not matched to a gene: 7. CDR1 and CDR2 (germline): MGHRA, YSYEKL. CDR3 length equals 16 residues. This chain's CDR3 is CASSQGQLPSNYGYTF. The CDR3 DNA sequence: TGCGCCAGCAGCCAGGGACAGCTACCTTCTAACTATGGCTACACCTTC.

V usage is TRBV20-1 and J usage is TRBJ2-3; 9 bases line up with TRBD2. This CDR3 is 17 amino acids long. V shed 2 bases, J shed 0 bases, and the junction held 9 bases outside the gene matches. Germline V gene lookup returns CDR1 DFQATT and CDR2 SNEGSKA (reference sequence). CDR3 DNA sequence: TGCAGTGCTAGAAGGGCGGGGGGGCTAACTAGCACAGATACGCAGTATTTT. This encodes CSARRAGGLTSTDTQYF.